Following are 6 T cell receptor beta chains from one sample sequenced in a study of T cells after yellow fever vaccination. From the 5' RACE reads, TCRdb called clonotypes with MiXCR, one entry per CDR3 protein. The sample contains under 600,000 distinct CDR3 sequences, approximately 13% of which appear only once. Material: PBMCs, obtained on the day of the yellow fever booster vaccination. Source of these receptors: a man between 25 and 39 years old who received the YFV17D yellow fever vaccine.

J is TRBJ1-5 and V is TRBV28; perhaps TRBD1 as D (5 bases). This CDR3 is 15 amino acids long. Trimming removed 0 bases from V and 7 bases from J, with 13 bases in between. Germline V lookup: CDR1 MDHEN, CDR2 SYDVKM. CDR3 nucleotide sequence: TGTGCCAGCAGTTTATGGGAGGACAACCCGCAGCCCCAGCATTTT. Its protein product is CASSLWEDNPQPQHF.

This clonotype was counted only a few times. The J gene is TRBJ1-6, the V gene TRBV18, with TRBD1 as a possible D gene (6 bases). Germline CDR1 reads KGHSH; CDR2 reads LQKENI. The CDR3 is 16 amino acids. V dropped 3 bases and J dropped 7 bases, with 16 bases sitting between them. The CDR3 protein is CASSPGGGGRNSPLHF. The CDR3 DNA reads as TGTGCCAGCTCACCGGGTGGAGGGGGACGGAATTCACCCCTCCACTTT. Together with reference TRBV18 and TRBJ1-6, the CDR3 gives the full variable domain: NAGVMQNPRHLVRRRGQEARLRCSPMKGHSHVYWYRQLPEEGLKFMVYLQKENIIDESGMPKERFSAEFPKEGPSILRIQQVVRGDSAAYFCASSPGGGGRNSPLHFGNGTRLTVT.

This clonotype has a count of ten or more. The CDR3 spells CSARQGAVQPQHF. In DNA, the CDR3 is TGCAGTGCTCGCCAGGGGGCGGTTCAGCCCCAGCATTTT. The chain uses TRBV20-1 and TRBJ1-5; 8 bases fit TRBD1. CDR3 size: 13 residues. Per the germline V gene, CDR1 is DFQATT and CDR2 is SNEGSKA (reference sequence). After removal of 5 bases from V and 6 bases from J, the junction contained 6 bases not matched to a gene.

The genes are TRBV2 and TRBJ2-3; 7 positions agree with TRBD2. V lost 6 bases to trimming and J lost 2 bases; unmatched junction nucleotides: 5. The CDR3 loop spans 14 amino acids. Per the germline V gene, CDR1 is SNHLY and CDR2 is FYNNEI. This CDR3 reads CASRRSGVTDTQYF. CDR3 bases: TGTGCCAGCAGGCGCAGCGGGGTCACAGATACGCAGTATTTT.

The sample holds a few counts of this clonotype. The CDR3 loop reads CASSSGNSGANVLTF. The CDR3 DNA sequence: TGTGCCAGCAGCTCAGGGAACTCTGGGGCCAACGTCCTGACTTTC. The chain carries TRBV7-8 and TRBJ2-6, with D maybe TRBD1 (5 bases). The CDR3 has 15 amino acids. With 4 bases removed from V and 0 bases from J, the gap between germline ends came to 7 bases. Looked up from germline, CDR1 is SGHVS and CDR2 is FQNEAQ.

The chain employs TRBV11-2 and TRBJ2-7; the D gene could be TRBD1 or TRBD2 (5 bases each). Trimming left V 4 bases short and J 3 bases short, with 13 bases between. There are 14 residues in the CDR3. Germline V lookup: CDR1 SGHAT, CDR2 FQNNGV. Written as DNA, the CDR3 is TGTGCCAGCAGCTCGGGGCGAGGACTCTACGAGCAGTACTTC. Translated: CASSSGRGLYEQYF.